The 24 T cell receptor beta chains below were found in one sample sequenced in a study of cytomegalovirus exposure and HLA in healthy donors. Profiling relied on immunoSEQ multiplex PCR, and the TCRdb table lists in-frame clones only, not all of them. This table holds some 150,000 clones, around 88% found once. Sequenced sample: PBMCs. These receptors all stem from a man between 18 and 35 years old in good health and CMV-seropositive.

The J gene is TRBJ1-5, the V gene TRBV2, with D possibly TRBD1 on 5 matching bases. Looked up from germline, CDR1 is SNHLY and CDR2 is FYNNEI. The CDR3 covers 15 residues. Trimming removed 4 bases at V and 1 base at J, with 11 bases between. CDR3 sequence: CASSARGVSNQPQHF. Written as DNA, the CDR3 is TGTGCCAGCAGTGCCCGGGGGGTAAGCAATCAGCCCCAGCATTTT. Using reference TRBV2 and TRBJ1-5 for the parts outside the CDR3, the full variable domain is EPEVTQTPSHQVTQMGQEVILRCVPISNHLYFYWYRQILGQKVEFLVSFYNNEISEKSEIFDDQFSVERPDGSNFTLKIRSTKLEDSAMYFCASSARGVSNQPQHFGDGTRLSIL.

V is TRBV6-1 and J is TRBJ2-7; the D gene is possibly TRBD2 (5 bases). Trimming stripped 6 bases from V and 5 bases from J, with 11 bases between. The CDR3 totals 12 residues. Germline V gene sequence: CDR1 MNHNS, CDR2 SASEGT. Here the CDR3 reads CASRQAGHEQYF. The DNA of the CDR3 is TGTGCCAGCAGGCAGGCGGGCCACGAGCAGTACTTC.

This rearrangement joins TRBV6-1 to TRBJ2-7, with 7 bases fitting TRBD2. This CDR3 has 15 residues. V was pared by 0 bases and J by 2 bases, with 4 bases of the junction left unmatched. Per the germline V gene, CDR1 is MNHNS and CDR2 is SASEGT. This chain's CDR3 is CASSEAFGGAYEQYF. The CDR3 nucleotides are TGTGCCAGCAGTGAAGCGTTTGGGGGGGCCTACGAGCAGTACTTC.

This clone occurred once. J is TRBJ2-2 and V is TRBV7-9, with D possibly being TRBD1 (6 bases). CDR3 length: 16 residues. The germline V gene has CDR1 SEHNR and CDR2 FQNEAQ (reference sequence). V lost 8 bases and J lost 0, with 16 bases in between. CDR3 DNA: TGTGCCAGCCCGACCCACCGGACAGCGAACACCGGGGAGCTGTTTTTT. It specifies CASPTHRTANTGELFF.

This clone was detected only once. The chain couples TRBV10-2 to TRBJ1-2; TRBD1 matches 7 bases. V trimming: 3 bases; J trimming: 7 bases; junction bases outside the gene matches: 5. The germline V gene encodes CDR1 WSHSY and CDR2 SAAADI. The CDR3 is 13 residues long. Here the CDR3 DNA reads TGCGCCAGCAGTGAAGCAGGGGGTGTTGGCTACACCTTC. This translates into CASSEAGGVGYTF.

The gene calls are TRBV29-1 and TRBJ2-1, with TRBD2 identical over 14 bases. V gave up 3 bases and J gave up 0 bases; unmatched junction bases: 4. Germline V gene data show CDR1 as SQVTM and CDR2 as ANQGSEA. The CDR3 has 17 amino acids. CDR3 loop: CSVEGLAGELSYNEQFF. The CDR3 DNA reads as TGCAGCGTTGAGGGACTAGCGGGGGAGCTCTCCTACAATGAGCAGTTCTTC.

This clone was picked up a small number of times. J is TRBJ2-7 and V is TRBV5-4; D is perhaps TRBD2 (5 bases). Germline CDR1 is SGHNT and CDR2 is YYREEE (reference sequence). This CDR3 spans 13 amino acids. Trimming stripped 0 bases from V and 7 bases from J, with 11 bases between. The CDR3: CASSLEGVGEQYF. CDR3 DNA: TGTGCCAGCAGCTTGGAGGGAGTGGGGGAGCAGTACTTC.

In nucleotides, the CDR3 is TGTGCCAGCAGTGAACGGTTCCCCGGACAGGGCGGTGAGCAGTACTTC. Its translation is CASSERFPGQGGEQYF. The chain combines TRBV6-1 with TRBJ2-7, with 8 bases that match TRBD1. The CDR3 loop spans 16 amino acids. J lost 7 bases, V lost 2 bases, and 13 bases had no gene match. The germline gives CDR1 MNHNS, CDR2 SASEGT.

The rearrangement joins TRBV30 to TRBJ2-5; D is perhaps TRBD2 (6 bases). Germline CDR1 GTSNPN, CDR2 SVGIG (reference sequence). V was pared by 4 bases and J by 4 bases, with 16 bases between. This CDR3 comprises 14 residues. DNA of the CDR3: TGTGCCTGGAATCGGGGAGGATCGACAGAGACCCAGTACTTC. It translates to CAWNRGGSTETQYF.

This clone is a singleton in its sample. The chain has TRBV7-9 and TRBJ1-2, with 7 bases fitting TRBD1. Germline lookup yields CDR1 SEHNR and CDR2 FQNEAQ (reference sequence). The CDR3 has 17 residues. Trimming at V came to 1 base and at J to 5 bases, leaving 13 bases not matched to a gene. The CDR3 nucleotides are TGTGCCAGCAGCTTAGTTTCCGGCGGGACAGTACTTTATGGCTACACCTTC. Translating it yields CASSLVSGGTVLYGYTF. Together with reference TRBV7-9 and TRBJ1-2, the CDR3 gives the full variable domain: DTGVSQNPRHKITKRGQNVTFRCDPISEHNRLYWYRQTLGQGPEFLTYFQNEAQLEKSRLLSDRFSAERPKGSFSTLEIQRTEQGDSAMYLCASSLVSGGTVLYGYTFGSGTRLTVV.

This clone was recorded a few times. The J gene is TRBJ2-5, the V gene TRBV19, with 12 positions matching TRBD1. After removal of 4 bases from V and 6 bases from J, the junction contained 6 bases not matched to a gene. This CDR3 is 15 amino acids long. Germline V gives CDR1 LNHDA, CDR2 SQIVND (reference sequence). Written as DNA, the CDR3 is TGTGCCAGTAGTACCGGGACAGGGGGCGCGCAGACCCAGTACTTC. This codes for CASSTGTGGAQTQYF.

The chain couples TRBV4-3 to TRBJ1-6, with TRBD1 matching 9 bases. The CDR3 is 16 residues long. The germline V gene encodes CDR1 LGHNA and CDR2 YSLEER. Unmatched junction bases numbered 5, after V lost 0 bases and J lost 8 bases. CDR3 in amino acids: CASSQDGGTGYSPLHF. The CDR3 bases are TGCGCCAGCAGCCAAGACGGCGGGACAGGGTATTCACCCCTCCACTTT.

The chain carries TRBV7-9 and TRBJ1-5, with 8 bases that match TRBD1. Germline V gene sequence: CDR1 SEHNR, CDR2 FQNEAQ (reference sequence). The CDR3 runs 16 residues. The trim removed 8 bases at V and 1 base at J, leaving 10 bases unmatched. The CDR3 here is CASGQGARGSNQPQHF. In DNA, the CDR3 is TGTGCCAGCGGTCAGGGGGCGAGGGGGAGCAATCAGCCCCAGCATTTT.

The rearrangement links TRBV4-3 to TRBJ2-1; 7 nucleotides match TRBD1. V was clipped by 8 bases and J by 2 bases; unmatched bases: 12. This CDR3 comprises 16 residues. CDR1 is LGHNA, CDR2 YSLEER, per germline. This CDR3 is CASLQDLGQPYNEQFF. The CDR3 DNA reads TGCGCCAGCCTCCAAGATTTGGGACAGCCCTACAATGAGCAGTTCTTC.

V is TRBV5-1 and J is TRBJ2-2, with 13 nucleotides matching TRBD2. The ends lost 3 bases at V and 4 bases at J; junction bases unmatched: 6. The CDR3 consists of 17 residues. The germline V gene has CDR1 SGHRS and CDR2 YFSETQ. This chain's CDR3 is CASSSLAGGPRTGELFF. DNA for the CDR3: TGCGCCAGCAGCTCACTAGCGGGGGGGCCTCGCACCGGGGAGCTGTTTTTT.

This clone has just a few counts. The chain recombines TRBV29-1 with TRBJ2-1; the D gene is possibly TRBD2 (5 bases). Trimming took off 1 base at V and 3 bases at J, with 13 bases between the two ends. The length of the CDR3 is 15 residues. Germline V lookup: CDR1 SQVTM, CDR2 ANQGSEA. The CDR3 region is CSVEGHGELYNEQFF. The CDR3 DNA follows: TGCAGCGTTGAAGGCCATGGGGAGCTCTACAATGAGCAGTTCTTC.

This chain connects TRBV7-2 to TRBJ2-5; 7 nucleotides line up with TRBD1. This CDR3 is 14 amino acids long. Germline values: CDR1 SGHTA, CDR2 FQGNSA. The trim removed 3 bases at V and 6 bases at J, leaving 7 bases unmatched. CDR3: CASSLETGAKTQYF. CDR3 nucleotide sequence: TGTGCCAGCAGCTTGGAAACAGGGGCGAAGACCCAGTACTTC.

As for this clone: Distinct nucleotide sequences in the sample also encode this CDR3. V and J are TRBV4-3 and TRBJ2-7; D is undetermined. From germline, CDR1 is LGHNA and CDR2 YSLEER. CDR3 length: 13 residues. Trimming shortened V by 0 bases and J by 3 bases, and 6 bases separated the two germline ends. The CDR3 sequence: CASSQDRSYEQYF. In DNA, the CDR3 is TGCGCCAGCAGCCAAGATCGGAGCTACGAGCAGTACTTC.

The genes are TRBV2 and TRBJ2-7; a possible D gene is TRBD2 (5 bases). The germline CDR1 and CDR2 sequences are SNHLY and FYNNEI. The CDR3 extends over 14 amino acids. Trimming removed 7 bases from V and 2 bases from J, with 15 bases in between. In DNA, the CDR3 is TGTGCCAGCACCCGTGGGCGGGCCGCCTACGAGCAGTACTTC. This translates into CASTRGRAAYEQYF.

The chain recombines TRBV25-1 with TRBJ1-1, with D unclear. CDR1 is MGHDK, CDR2 SYGVNS, per germline. Trimming left V 10 bases short and J 0 bases short, with 15 bases between. The CDR3 sequence is 14 residues long. CDR3 bases: TGTGCCACCCTTCCGGCAGGAATGAACACTGAAGCTTTCTTT. It translates to CATLPAGMNTEAFF.

This clone was seen just once. The chain has TRBV7-2 and TRBJ2-5, with 10 bases lining up with TRBD1. Germline V gives CDR1 SGHTA, CDR2 FQGNSA. Losses at the gene ends were 6 bases for V and 3 bases for J; bases not matched to a gene: 4. The CDR3 has 14 amino acids. CDR3 DNA sequence: TGTGCCAGCAGTTTGACAGGGGGCGAAGAGACCCAGTACTTC. Translated, it gives CASSLTGGEETQYF.

This clone came up once. The rearrangement joins TRBV30 to TRBJ1-1, with 7 bases fitting TRBD1. This CDR3 comprises 14 residues. The germline CDR1 and CDR2 sequences are GTSNPN and SVGIG (reference sequence). Losses at the gene ends were 5 bases for V and 0 bases for J; bases not matched to a gene: 6. The CDR3 here is CAWLGQPMNTEAFF. The CDR3 DNA sequence: TGTGCCTGGCTGGGACAGCCAATGAACACTGAAGCTTTCTTT.

V usage is TRBV4-1 and J usage is TRBJ2-7, with D possibly being TRBD1 (5 bases). CDR1 and CDR2 from the germline V gene are MGHRA and YSYEKL. The V end lost 3 bases, the J end lost 4 bases, and 16 bases lay between the germline ends. The CDR3 totals 15 residues. CDR3 nucleotides: TGCGCCAGCAGCCATCAGGGCCTCAACGGGTACGAGCAGTACTTC. It codes for CASSHQGLNGYEQYF.

The V gene is TRBV5-1, the J gene TRBJ2-7; perhaps TRBD1 as D (5 bases). CDR1 and CDR2 from the germline V gene are SGHRS and YFSETQ. V was cut by 0 bases and J by 1 base, with 8 bases left in between. The CDR3 runs to 14 residues. The CDR3 region is CASSLGGRSYEQYF. The CDR3 nucleotides are TGCGCCAGCAGCTTGGGGGGCCGTTCCTACGAGCAGTACTTC.